The 15 T cell receptor beta chains below were found in one sample sequenced in a study of blood T cell repertoires in COVID-19. This table comes from immunoSEQ multiplex PCR, and its TCRdb copy is limited to in-frame clones, with some not included. The repertoire holds approximately 200,000 clones, with 70% to 90% as singletons. The material sequenced was peripheral blood. The receptors come from a man in his sixties with acute or convalescent COVID-19.

This clone was picked up a small number of times. The rearrangement joins TRBV6-5 to TRBJ2-2, with 11 bases identical to TRBD1. Germline-derived CDR1 and CDR2 are MNHEY and SVGAGI. V shed 8 bases, J shed 3 bases, and the junction held 2 bases outside the gene matches. The CDR3 length is 14 residues. The CDR3 is CASQGQGDTGELFF. The DNA for the CDR3 is TGTGCCAGCCAGGGACAGGGGGACACCGGGGAGCTGTTTTTT.

The gene calls are TRBV2 and TRBJ2-6, with 9 bases matching TRBD2. This CDR3 region has 18 residues. Germline lookup yields CDR1 SNHLY and CDR2 FYNNEI. The trim removed 3 bases at V and 0 bases at J, leaving 6 bases unmatched. Here the CDR3 reads CASSDNLAGSSGANVLTF. The CDR3 DNA reads as TGTGCCAGCAGTGATAACCTAGCGGGGTCCTCTGGGGCCAACGTCCTGACTTTC. Full variable domain (remainder filled in from reference TRBV2 and TRBJ2-6): EPEVTQTPSHQVTQMGQEVILRCVPISNHLYFYWYRQILGQKVEFLVSFYNNEISEKSEIFDDQFSVERPDGSNFTLKIRSTKLEDSAMYFCASSDNLAGSSGANVLTFGAGSRLTVL.

CDR3 protein: CASSLALHSNQPQHF. The DNA for the CDR3 is TGTGCCAGCAGCTTAGCATTACACAGCAATCAGCCCCAGCATTTT. The rearrangement joins TRBV7-2 to TRBJ1-5; D call uncertain. The germline V and J ends were trimmed by 0 bases and 1 base, with 7 bases remaining between them. The germline CDR1 and CDR2 sequences are SGHTA and FQGNSA. The CDR3 has 15 amino acids.

V usage is TRBV7-2 and J usage is TRBJ2-3; 12 bases fit TRBD2. The ends lost 0 bases at V and 3 bases at J; junction bases unmatched: 4. This CDR3 spans 17 amino acids. Germline CDR1 and CDR2: SGHTA and FQGNSA. The CDR3, as DNA: TGTGCCAGCAGCTTAGCGGTCGGACTAGCGGGGACAGATACGCAGTATTTT. It is translated as CASSLAVGLAGTDTQYF.

This chain joins TRBV19 and TRBJ1-6; D perhaps matches TRBD1 (6 bases). From germline, CDR1 is LNHDA and CDR2 SQIVND (reference sequence). The CDR3 loop spans 14 amino acids. The V end lost 4 bases, the J end lost 5 bases, and 9 bases lay between the germline ends. The CDR3 loop is CASSTRDNNSPLHF. The DNA of the CDR3 is TGTGCCAGTAGTACACGGGACAATAATTCACCCCTCCACTTT.

This rearrangement joins TRBV7-5 to TRBJ1-1. TRBV7-5 is reported as a pseudogene. The CDR3 has 18 residues. The CDR3 DNA reads as TGTGCCAGAAGCTTATCGGGGAAGGAGAGGCCCCAAGGCACTGAAGCTTTCTTT. Residues: CARSLSGKERPQGTEAFF.

This clone was picked up a small number of times. J is TRBJ1-2 and V is TRBV5-4, with 7 bases that match TRBD1. V lost 0 bases and J lost 8; bases outside the gene matches: 4. There are 13 residues in the CDR3. Germline assignment: CDR1 SGHNT and CDR2 YYREEE (reference sequence). The CDR3 loop is CASSLVGGDGYTF. DNA of the CDR3: TGTGCCAGCAGCTTGGTAGGGGGCGACGGCTACACCTTC.

The chain employs TRBV5-1 and TRBJ2-7; D possibly corresponds to TRBD2 (5 bases). The V end lost 0 bases, the J end lost 6 bases, and 10 bases lay between the germline ends. The germline gives CDR1 SGHRS, CDR2 YFSETQ. This CDR3 region has 13 residues. The CDR3: CASSLDGVSEQYF. For the CDR3, the DNA is TGCGCCAGCAGCTTGGACGGGGTCAGCGAGCAGTACTTC. Drawing the rest from reference TRBV5-1 and TRBJ2-7, the complete variable domain is KAGVTQTPRYLIKTRGQQVTLSCSPISGHRSVSWYQQTPGQGLQFLFEYFSETQRNKGNFPGRFSGRQFSNSRSEMNVSTLELGDSALYLCASSLDGVSEQYFGPGTRLTVT.

V is TRBV5-1 and J is TRBJ2-5; D uncertain. V gave up 4 bases and J gave up 1 base, with 8 bases separating them. In germline, CDR1 is SGHRS, CDR2 YFSETQ. There are 13 residues in the CDR3. The CDR3 DNA is TGCGCCAGCAGCCAGGCAAGCCAAGAGACCCAGTACTTC. This codes for CASSQASQETQYF. Full variable domain (remainder filled in from reference TRBV5-1 and TRBJ2-5): KAGVTQTPRYLIKTRGQQVTLSCSPISGHRSVSWYQQTPGQGLQFLFEYFSETQRNKGNFPGRFSGRQFSNSRSEMNVSTLELGDSALYLCASSQASQETQYFGPGTRLLVL.

This clone was picked up one time. The rearrangement joins TRBV6-5 to TRBJ2-7, with D perhaps TRBD1 (6 bases). The germline CDR1 and CDR2 sequences are MNHEY and SVGAGI. The CDR3 is 13 residues long. V was cut by 5 bases and J by 3 bases, with 11 bases left in between. The CDR3 spells CASSQGPDYEQYF. The CDR3 DNA sequence: TGTGCCAGCAGTCAGGGGCCTGACTACGAGCAGTACTTC.

J is TRBJ2-1 and V is TRBV5-6; D is ambiguous. The CDR3 is 12 residues long. Germline CDR1 and CDR2: SGHDT and YYEEEE. V was clipped by 0 bases and J by 6 bases, with 4 bases between them. The CDR3 nucleotides read TGTGCCAGCAGCTTGGGGGCCAATGAGCAGTTCTTC. Protein: CASSLGANEQFF.

The V and J genes are TRBV6-4 and TRBJ2-3, with 14 bases fitting TRBD2. The trim removed 6 bases at V and 5 bases at J, leaving 16 bases unmatched. In germline, CDR1 is MRHNA, CDR2 SNTAGT. The CDR3 extends over 19 amino acids. The CDR3 DNA follows: TGTGCCAGCAGGCCGCCGGGGACTAGCGGGAGACAACGGGGAGATACGCAGTATTTT. The encoded protein is CASRPPGTSGRQRGDTQYF.

The V and J genes are TRBV6-5 and TRBJ1-5; D call uncertain. V was pared by 4 bases and J by 0 bases, with 7 bases between. Germline CDR1 is MNHEY and CDR2 is SVGAGI. The CDR3 totals 14 residues. CDR3 nucleotides: TGTGCCAGCAGTTTGACAAATAGCAATCAGCCCCAGCATTTT. Amino acids: CASSLTNSNQPQHF.

This rearrangement joins TRBV18 to TRBJ2-7; TRBD2 agrees at 13 bases. Germline V CDR1 and CDR2: KGHSH, LQKENI. With V trimmed by 1 base and J by 5 bases, 11 bases remained unmatched. There are 18 residues in the CDR3. This chain's CDR3 is CASSPREGMGLAGHEQYF. The DNA for the CDR3 is TGTGCCAGCTCACCACGCGAGGGGATGGGACTAGCGGGACACGAGCAGTACTTC.

The CDR3 reads CASSLNGGGSTEAFF. The CDR3 DNA sequence: TGTGCCAGCAGCTTGAACGGGGGCGGGAGCACTGAAGCTTTCTTT. The chain recombines TRBV5-6 with TRBJ1-1; a weak D match, TRBD1 (6 bases). This CDR3 contains 15 residues. Germline CDR1 is SGHDT and CDR2 is YYEEEE. V was shortened by 1 base and J by 4 bases, with 14 bases between the two germline ends.